What follows describes a single T cell receptor (beta chain). This entry comes from a study of spatial heterogeneity in lung cancer. As for the study in general: Sequenced follow-up PBMC samples came a median of about 24 months after resection, where available. Raw sequencing reads included, on average, more than ten appearances of each unique TCR and UMI combination.

Germline CDR1 LNHDA, CDR2 SQIVND (reference sequence). The CDR3 length is 14 residues. V lost 2 bases and J lost 0, with 5 bases in between. As for time point: blood at routine non-recurrence follow-up after resection. Whole RNA from tumor, nontumor lung or frozen PBMC was sequenced unsorted. TCR cDNA molecules each carried a unique molecular identifier. One entry per CDR3 protein results from TCRdb running MiXCR on the 5' RACE reads. The sample has about 10,000 distinct CDR3 sequences; 23% are singletons. The chain combines TRBV19 with TRBJ2-1; D not resolved. This TCR came from a female donor with early-stage non-small cell lung cancer. Here the sequenced sample was PBMCs, taken at follow-up. The CDR3 loop reads CASSIPGSYNEQFF. The CDR3, as DNA: TGTGCCAGTAGTATACCCGGCTCCTACAATGAGCAGTTCTTC. Full variable domain (remainder filled in from reference TRBV19 and TRBJ2-1): DGGITQSPKYLFRKEGQNVTLSCEQNLNHDAMYWYRQDPGQGLRLIYYSQIVNDFQKGDIAEGYSVSREKKESFPLTVTSAQKNPTAFYLCASSIPGSYNEQFFGPGTRLTVL.